This T cell receptor (beta chain) derives from a study of technical replicates of blood from a few donors (dated by TCRdb to about 2017). The library came from the immunoSEQ multiplex PCR assay. The table was pulled from immuneACCESS by TCRdb, which kept in-frame rearrangements only. Such tables lose some clones; where checked, under half of the loss comes from unresolved V genes, and the rest has no known cause. The sample table holds 45,000 to 60,000 clones, of which approximately 95% were seen once. The ten biggest clones cover about 3% of the sample. CDR1 MNHEY and CDR2 SVGAGI are derived from the germline V gene. The V and J ends are trimmed by 5 bases and 6 bases, leaving 11 bases between them. The CDR3 numbers 13 residues from cysteine through phenylalanine. Only the CDR3 region is kept as DNA, spanning 39 bases read in frame from base 1. Note on this clone: Its antigen remains unidentified. Per-nucleotide qualities are absent, and no much larger clonotype sits a single base away.

The specimen sequenced was PBMCs. The receptor was isolated from a human donor in good health. Some clones in this sample may be carry-over from other donors' samples. The V gene is TRBV6-5 and the J gene is TRBJ2-1, and possibly TRBD1, on 6 matching bases. The nucleotides read TGTGCCAGCAGTCCCAGACAGGCCAATGAGCAGTTCTTC. Translated, this is CASSPRQANEQFF.